This passage covers 14 T cell receptor beta chains from one sample sequenced in a study of tissue T cells after allogeneic stem cell transplantation. TCRdb's table, derived via immunoSEQ multiplex PCR, lists solely in-frame clones and lacks some. The table has tens of thousands of clones, 80% to 95% seen once. The sequencing here drew on blood, taken before transplantation. The receptors were gathered from a woman aged 40-75 years who later had graft-versus-host disease after an allogeneic stem cell transplant.

The chain joins TRBV5-4 to TRBJ2-7, with 9 bases identical to TRBD1. This CDR3 has 15 amino acids. Germline V CDR1 and CDR2: SGHNT, YYREEE (reference sequence). Trimming took 4 bases from V and 2 from J; bases not matched to a gene: 7. CDR3 region: CASSATGGPTYEQYF. The CDR3 coding sequence is TGTGCCAGCAGCGCGACAGGGGGACCAACCTACGAGCAGTACTTC.

The chain carries TRBV6-2 or TRBV6-3 and TRBJ1-2; D may be TRBD1 (6 bases). Germline CDR1 is MNHEY and CDR2 is SVGEGT. V was cut by 3 bases and J by 6 bases, with 11 bases left in between. The length of the CDR3 is 13 residues. The CDR3 bases are TGTGCCAGCAGTTATCTTGGGGGCGATGGCTACACCTTC. It yields the protein CASSYLGGDGYTF.

This sequence joins TRBV18 and TRBJ1-1; perhaps TRBD1 as D (5 bases). Germline CDR1 is KGHSH and CDR2 is LQKENI. The germline V and J ends were trimmed by 3 bases and 1 base, with 15 bases remaining between them. The CDR3 totals 16 residues. The CDR3 is CASSPGAGLRNTEAFF. As DNA, the CDR3 is TGTGCCAGCTCACCGGGAGCGGGACTCAGGAACACTGAAGCTTTCTTT.

The chain carries TRBV5-4 and TRBJ2-1, with a weak D call TRBD1 (5 bases). This CDR3 has 13 amino acids. The V gene lost 7 bases and the J gene lost 9 bases, with 17 bases spanning the gap. CDR1 is SGHNT and CDR2 is YYREEE in the germline V gene (reference sequence). Written as DNA, the CDR3 is TGTGCCAGCCCGAGTCAGGGAACCGGTGAGCAGTTCTTC. It is translated as CASPSQGTGEQFF.

The chain links TRBV2 to TRBJ1-1; 7 bases are shared with TRBD1. Germline CDR1 reads SNHLY; CDR2 reads FYNNEI. CDR3 length: 14 residues. V was clipped by 6 bases and J by 5 bases; unmatched bases: 9. CDR3 nucleotide sequence: TGTGCCAGCAGCATCAGGGGGTGGGGGACTGAAGCTTTCTTT. Its protein product is CASSIRGWGTEAFF.

V gene TRBV10-1 combines with J gene TRBJ1-3; D is ambiguous. This CDR3 comprises 15 residues. Germline V gives CDR1 WNHNN, CDR2 SYGVQD (reference sequence). Trimming shortened V by 0 bases and J by 3 bases, and 9 bases separated the two germline ends. CDR3 nucleotide sequence: TGCGCCAGCAGTGAGTCGTGGTCAGGTGGAAACACCATATATTTT. It codes for CASSESWSGGNTIYF.

This rearrangement joins TRBV9 to TRBJ2-3; the D gene is possibly TRBD2 (6 bases). The germline V and J ends were trimmed by 4 bases and 8 bases, with 23 bases remaining between them. CDR1 is SGDLS and CDR2 is YYNGEE in the germline V gene. The CDR3 consists of 16 residues. As DNA, the CDR3 is TGTGCCAGCAGCACCAAGGGCGGGACCTCAGGTGGTACGCAGTATTTT. Translation: CASSTKGGTSGGTQYF. The complete variable domain, with remaining parts taken from reference TRBV9 and TRBJ2-3, reads DSGVTQTPKHLITATGQRVTLRCSPRSGDLSVYWYQQSLDQGLQFLIQYYNGEERAKGNILERFSAQQFPDLHSELNLSSLELGDSALYFCASSTKGGTSGGTQYFGPGTRLTVL.

This chain links TRBV6-2 or TRBV6-3 with TRBJ2-1, with 8 nucleotides matching TRBD1. The CDR3 covers 16 residues. After removal of 6 bases from V and 7 bases from J, the junction contained 14 bases not matched to a gene. The germline CDR1 and CDR2 sequences are MNHEY and SVGEGT. Here the CDR3 reads CASSPRQTGVWNEQFF. CDR3 nucleotides: TGTGCCAGCAGCCCTCGACAGACAGGGGTTTGGAATGAGCAGTTCTTC.

The chain has TRBV6-5 and TRBJ1-2, with D unclear. Trimming pared 7 bases from V and 2 bases from J, leaving 11 bases between. CDR3 length: 13 amino acids. Germline values: CDR1 MNHEY, CDR2 SVGAGI. CDR3 protein: CASMRTANYGYTF. CDR3 nucleotides: TGTGCCAGCATGAGAACAGCCAACTATGGCTACACCTTC.

Comments on this clone: Different DNA sequences within this sample yield the same CDR3. The J gene is TRBJ1-4, the V gene TRBV7-2; D perhaps matches TRBD1 (6 bases). There are 15 residues in the CDR3. V lost 2 bases and J lost 0, with 7 bases in between. In germline, CDR1 is SGHTA, CDR2 FQGNSA. The CDR3 loop reads CASSLNRATNEKLFF. The CDR3 region has the DNA TGTGCCAGCAGCTTAAACAGGGCAACTAATGAAAAACTGTTTTTT. The entire variable domain, with the rest obtained from reference TRBV7-2 and TRBJ1-4, is as follows: GAGVSQSPSNKVTEKGKDVELRCDPISGHTALYWYRQSLGQGLEFLIYFQGNSAPDKSGLPSDRFSAERTGGSVSTLTIQRTQQEDSAVYLCASSLNRATNEKLFFGSGTQLSVL.

The CDR3 sequence is CASRPPGLAGGTDTQYF. The CDR3 region has the DNA TGTGCCAGCAGGCCCCCGGGACTAGCGGGAGGCACAGATACGCAGTATTTT. The rearrangement joins TRBV27 to TRBJ2-3; 14 bases match TRBD2. Germline CDR1 MNHEY, CDR2 SMNVEV (reference sequence). Trimming took 6 bases from V and 1 from J; bases not matched to a gene: 6. The CDR3 runs to 17 residues.

The chain is built from TRBV27 and TRBJ2-5; 10 nucleotides line up with TRBD1. V was pared by 5 bases and J by 5 bases, with 2 bases of the junction left unmatched. The CDR3 runs 13 residues. From germline, CDR1 is MNHEY and CDR2 SMNVEV (reference sequence). CDR3 coding DNA: TGTGCCAGCAGTCGGGACAGGGGTGAGACCCAGTACTTC. It translates to CASSRDRGETQYF.

The chain has TRBV18 and TRBJ2-7; TRBD2 agrees at 11 bases. This CDR3 spans 14 amino acids. Trimming cost V 1 base and J 4 bases; bases outside gene matches: 0. CDR1 KGHSH and CDR2 LQKENI come from the germline V gene. In nucleotides, the CDR3 is TGTGCCAGCTCACCACTAGCGGGAGGGTACGAGCAGTACTTC. Encoded protein: CASSPLAGGYEQYF.

This chain joins TRBV7-2 and TRBJ2-7; D gene ambiguous. V dropped 2 bases and J dropped 5 bases, with 13 bases sitting between them. The germline V gene has CDR1 SGHTA and CDR2 FQGNSA. This CDR3 is built from 14 residues. The CDR3 bases are TGTGCCAGCAGCTTAATCGTCCGAACGAACGAGCAGTACTTC. Translation: CASSLIVRTNEQYF.